A selection of T cell receptor beta chains follows, all from one sample in a study of blood T cells in healthy people across ages. TCRdb called the 5' RACE reads again in MiXCR, with one record for every CDR3 protein. The sample contains about 1,400,000 distinct CDR3 sequences, approximately 38% of which appear only once. What was sequenced was blood. Source of these receptors: a woman between 18 and 29 years old in good health. Each CDR3 is given with its conserved first and last residue. D genes are given only for firm matches. The size field is filled for only some rows; it gives once, few, many or a size class.

d_call clone_size j_call v_call cdr3_aa cdr3_nt
TRBD1 . TRBJ1-1 TRBV6-6 CASSSTGKNTEAFF TGTGCCAGCAGTTCGACAGGGAAAAACACTGAAGCTTTCTTT
. . TRBJ2-5 TRBV3-1 CASSQESGGGETQYF TGTGCCAGCAGCCAAGAATCAGGAGGGGGAGAGACCCAGTACTTC
. few TRBJ2-3 TRBV6-1 CASSKKDPQQNTQYF TGTGCCAGCAGCAAAAAGGACCCACAGCAGAATACGCAGTATTTT
. . TRBJ1-5 TRBV7-9 CASSSQWEKGNQPQHF TGTGCCAGCAGCTCCCAGTGGGAGAAGGGCAATCAGCCCCAGCATTTT
. . TRBJ1-6 TRBV28 CASSFGRAGGNSPLHF TGTGCCAGCAGTTTCGGCAGGGCTGGAGGTAATTCACCCCTCCACTTT
TRBD2 . TRBJ2-7 TRBV7-6 CASSPREERGLSYEQYF TGTGCCAGCAGCCCGCGGGAGGAGCGGGGACTCTCCTACGAGCAGTACTTC
. few TRBJ1-2 TRBV9 CASSAQREGFYGYTF TGTGCCAGCAGCGCCCAGCGGGAGGGGTTCTATGGCTACACCTTC
. . TRBJ2-5 TRBV3-1 CASSQAPGQGETQYF TGTGCCAGCAGCCAAGCGCCGGGGCAGGGCGAGACCCAGTACTTC
. . TRBJ1-2 TRBV7-2 CASSPQPEGGDDGYTF TGTGCCAGCAGCCCCCAACCAGAGGGGGGCGACGATGGCTACACCTTC
. few TRBJ2-1 TRBV7-2 CASSPDRIYNEQFF TGTGCCAGCAGCCCGGACAGAATCTACAATGAGCAGTTCTTC
TRBD1 . TRBJ2-7 TRBV6-1 CASRPTPTGDLYEQYF TGTGCCAGCAGACCAACCCCGACAGGGGACCTCTACGAGCAGTACTTC
. . TRBJ1-1 TRBV27 CASSPSRFRGEAFF TGTGCCAGCAGTCCTTCCAGGTTTAGGGGTGAAGCTTTCTTT
TRBD1 . TRBJ1-2 TRBV6-1 CASRTPQDRASNGYTF TGTGCCAGCAGAACGCCTCAGGACAGGGCCTCGAATGGCTACACCTTC
. . TRBJ2-3 TRBV6-5 CASSHRQASTPDTQYF TGTGCCAGCAGCCACCGACAGGCTTCTACGCCAGATACGCAGTATTTT
TRBD1 . TRBJ2-1 TRBV20-1 CSARLGQDYSYNEQFF TGCAGTGCTAGATTGGGACAGGACTACTCCTACAATGAGCAGTTCTTC
. . TRBJ2-5 TRBV2 CASSGDWQETQYF TGTGCCAGCAGTGGAGACTGGCAAGAGACCCAGTACTTC
. few TRBJ1-2 TRBV29-1 CSVEATGALYGYTF TGCAGCGTTGAAGCGACCGGGGCCCTCTATGGCTACACCTTC
TRBD1 . TRBJ2-1 TRBV2 CASSRQGRRQFF TGTGCCAGCAGTAGACAGGGGCGAAGGCAGTTCTTC
. few TRBJ2-7 TRBV11-2 CASSSMRGTKSSYEQYF TGTGCCAGCAGCTCCATGAGGGGGACTAAGAGCTCCTACGAGCAGTACTTC
TRBD1 few TRBJ1-2 TRBV12-3/TRBV12-4 CASSQDTGAVGYTF TGTGCCAGCAGCCAAGACACAGGGGCCGTTGGCTACACCTTC
. few TRBJ1-2 TRBV4-1 CASSQDTTAPGGGYTF TGCGCCAGCAGCCAAGATACCACGGCCCCAGGTGGAGGCTACACCTTC
TRBD2 . TRBJ2-5 TRBV6-5 CASSFTSGGHNEQYF TGTGCCAGCAGCTTTACTAGCGGGGGACACAATGAGCAGTACTTC
. many TRBJ2-1 TRBV4-1 CASSARDEQFF TGCGCCAGCAGCGCTCGGGATGAGCAGTTCTTC
. . TRBJ2-5 TRBV20-1 CSARYIKAVQETQYF TGCAGTGCTAGATATATAAAGGCGGTGCAAGAGACCCAGTACTTC
TRBD2 . TRBJ2-1 TRBV7-2 CASSPVGASGSIEFF TGTGCCAGCAGCCCAGTCGGGGCTAGCGGGTCAATAGAGTTCTTC
. . TRBJ1-1 TRBV30 CAWKRDGTEAFF TGTGCCTGGAAAAGGGATGGCACTGAAGCTTTCTTT
TRBD2 . TRBJ2-7 TRBV6-5 CASNSLAVQYEQYF TGTGCCAGCAACTCACTAGCGGTGCAATACGAGCAGTACTTC
TRBD1 few TRBJ1-2 TRBV3-1 CASSQVLQGSYGYTF TGTGCCAGCAGCCAAGTATTACAGGGGAGCTATGGCTACACCTTC
. . TRBJ1-1 TRBV6-5 CASSTGRETEAFF TGTGCCAGCAGCACAGGGCGAGAGACTGAAGCTTTCTTT
. few TRBJ2-3 TRBV5-1 CASSSGDGRTDTQYF TGCGCCAGCAGCTCGGGGGACGGCCGCACAGATACGCAGTATTTT
. . TRBJ2-5 TRBV5-1 CASSLIYKDPKETQYF TGCGCCAGCAGCCTCATTTACAAGGACCCGAAAGAGACCCAGTACTTC
. . TRBJ2-1 TRBV9 CASSVGPLGEQFF TGTGCCAGCAGCGTAGGCCCTCTAGGTGAGCAGTTCTTC
. many TRBJ2-7 TRBV29-1 CSVSTGNEQYF TGCAGCGTTTCAACAGGGAACGAGCAGTACTTC
. . TRBJ2-7 TRBV10-3 CAIRALAETSYEQYF TGTGCCATCAGGGCCTTAGCGGAGACCTCCTACGAGCAGTACTTC
. few TRBJ1-2 TRBV9 CASSVGGGGIPYGYTF TGTGCCAGCAGCGTAGGTGGGGGGGGTATCCCCTATGGCTACACCTTC
. . TRBJ2-7 TRBV12-3/TRBV12-4 CASSPHRTKEQYF TGTGCCAGCAGCCCCCATAGGACAAAAGAGCAGTACTTC
TRBD1 few TRBJ2-7 TRBV29-1 CSVDGDSPYEQYF TGCAGCGTTGATGGGGACAGCCCCTACGAGCAGTACTTC
. . TRBJ2-1 TRBV21-1 CASSKVARGAFSYNEQFF .
. . TRBJ2-7 TRBV30 CAWSPGKYEQYF TGTGCCTGGAGTCCGGGGAAGTACGAGCAGTACTTC
TRBD1 . TRBJ2-3 TRBV27 CASSLGTEYSDTQYF TGTGCCAGCAGTTTAGGGACAGAATACTCAGATACGCAGTATTTT
. many TRBJ2-3 TRBV5-1 CASSLYVDRTDTQYF TGCGCCAGCAGCTTGTATGTCGACCGCACAGATACGCAGTATTTT
. few TRBJ2-7 TRBV12-3/TRBV12-4 CASSRTPEGVDEQYF TGTGCCAGCAGTCGGACGCCGGAAGGGGTCGACGAGCAGTACTTC
. few TRBJ2-1 TRBV11-2 CASSFNFLGSSYNEQFF TGTGCCAGCAGCTTTAATTTCTTAGGGAGCTCCTACAATGAGCAGTTCTTC
TRBD1 . TRBJ2-7 TRBV5-1 CASSPATGDRGYHEQYF TGCGCCAGCAGCCCCGCGACCGGGGACAGGGGCTACCACGAGCAGTACTTC
. . TRBJ2-5 TRBV10-3 CAISESPTKNIRYF TGTGCCATCAGTGAGTCTCCCACTAAAAACATTCGGTACTTC
TRBD2 . TRBJ2-1 TRBV4-1 CASSQDLASGRNEQFF TGCGCCAGCAGCCAAGATTTGGCTAGCGGGCGAAATGAGCAGTTCTTC
TRBD2 . TRBJ2-2 TRBV28 CASSGLSLAGSTGELFF TGTGCCAGCAGTGGTTTGTCACTAGCGGGATCCACCGGGGAGCTGTTTTTT
TRBD2 . TRBJ2-7 TRBV5-6 CASSLNGGSYGEQYF TGTGCCAGCAGCTTGAATGGCGGGAGCTATGGCGAGCAGTACTTC
. . TRBJ2-3 TRBV6-5 CASSYLSWDTQYF TGTGCCAGCAGTTATTTGTCGTGGGATACGCAGTATTTT
. few TRBJ2-1 TRBV13 CASSARTITSDEQFF TGTGCCAGCAGCGCCCGGACAATAACCTCCGACGAGCAGTTCTTC
TRBD1 . TRBJ2-7 TRBV28 CASSLPGQLDNEQYF TGTGCCAGCAGTTTACCGGGACAGTTAGACAATGAGCAGTACTTC
TRBD1 . TRBJ2-4 TRBV27 CASRPTGGLAKNIQYF TGTGCCAGCAGACCAACAGGGGGGCTAGCCAAAAACATTCAGTACTTC
TRBD2 . TRBJ2-3 TRBV12-3/TRBV12-4 CASSLSSGRTTDTQYF TGTGCCAGCAGTTTAAGTAGCGGGAGGACCACAGATACGCAGTATTTT
TRBD2 . TRBJ2-1 TRBV20-1 CSAPPERGSYNEQFF TGCAGTGCTCCTCCCGAGCGGGGGTCCTACAATGAGCAGTTCTTC
TRBD1 . TRBJ1-1 TRBV6-5 CASSRTRTGGLDEAFF TGTGCCAGCAGTAGAACCCGGACAGGGGGCCTGGATGAAGCTTTCTTT